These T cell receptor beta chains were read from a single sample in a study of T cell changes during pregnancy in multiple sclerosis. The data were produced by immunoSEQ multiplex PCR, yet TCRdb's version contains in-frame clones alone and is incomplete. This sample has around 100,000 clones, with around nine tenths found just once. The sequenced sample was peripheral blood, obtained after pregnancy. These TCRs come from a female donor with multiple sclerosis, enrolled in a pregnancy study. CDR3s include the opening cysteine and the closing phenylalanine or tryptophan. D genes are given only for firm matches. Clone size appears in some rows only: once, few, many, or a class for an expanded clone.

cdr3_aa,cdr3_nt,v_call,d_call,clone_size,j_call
CASSQVSGGSLFF,TGTGCCAGCAGCCAAGTCTCGGGAGGGAGTCTGTTCTTC,TRBV14,TRBD2,.,TRBJ2-1
CASSVQAGTEAFF,TGTGCCAGCAGTGTCCAGGCGGGGACTGAAGCTTTCTTT,TRBV2,.,.,TRBJ1-1
CASSLEARTPEAFF,TGTGCCAGCAGCTTAGAGGCCAGGACTCCTGAAGCTTTCTTT,TRBV7-2,.,.,TRBJ1-1
CASSIGRSISYEQYF,TGTGCCAGTAGTATTGGCAGGTCCATCTCCTACGAGCAGTACTTC,TRBV19,.,.,TRBJ2-7
CASSEPGPQHF,TGTGCCAGCAGCGAACCGGGGCCCCAGCATTTT,TRBV28,.,.,TRBJ1-5
CASSQTRAETQYF,TGTGCCAGCAGCCAGACTAGGGCAGAGACCCAGTACTTC,TRBV5-5,.,once,TRBJ2-5
CASSPRGLQDEQYF,TGCGCCAGCAGTCCAAGGGGACTCCAGGACGAGCAGTACTTC,TRBV10-1,.,.,TRBJ2-7
CASRRTGPYYGELFF,TGTGCCAGCAGGCGGACAGGGCCCTATTACGGGGAGCTGTTTTTT,TRBV6-1,TRBD1,.,TRBJ2-2
CASSPFGERGTGELFF,TGTGCCAGCTCACCGTTCGGGGAGAGAGGCACCGGGGAGCTGTTTTTT,TRBV18,.,few,TRBJ2-2
CASSGGTSGSSYNEQFF,TGTGCCAGCAGTGGAGGGACTAGCGGGAGCTCCTACAATGAGCAGTTCTTC,TRBV2,TRBD2,.,TRBJ2-1
CASRPTGSGNTIYF,TGTGCCAGCAGACCCACAGGCTCTGGAAACACCATATATTTT,TRBV2,.,.,TRBJ1-3
CASSLVGDTEAFF,TGCGCCAGCAGCTTGGTAGGAGATACTGAAGCTTTCTTT,TRBV5-1,.,.,TRBJ1-1
CASSTGTRGLTGTGELFF,TGTGCCAGCAGCACCGGGACTAGAGGACTAACTGGGACCGGGGAGCTGTTTTTT,TRBV9,TRBD2,.,TRBJ2-2
CAWSVGLRRLAGTDTQYF,TGTGCCTGGAGTGTAGGTTTGAGACGACTAGCGGGCACAGATACGCAGTATTTT,TRBV30,TRBD2,.,TRBJ2-3
CASSLGQGVIGEKLFF,TGTGCCAGCAGCTTAGGACAGGGAGTTATTGGCGAAAAACTGTTTTTT,TRBV7-8,TRBD1,once,TRBJ1-4
CAWKVGPSGIGGEQYF,TGTGCCTGGAAGGTGGGGCCTAGCGGGATCGGAGGCGAGCAGTACTTC,TRBV30,TRBD2,.,TRBJ2-7
CASSVGQGTSEAFF,TGCGCCAGCAGCGTTGGACAGGGAACGTCTGAAGCTTTCTTT,TRBV5-1,TRBD1,.,TRBJ1-1
CASSSKGDEQYF,TGCGCCAGCAGCTCCAAGGGAGACGAGCAGTACTTC,TRBV5-1,.,.,TRBJ2-7
CASSLLGLDLDTQYF,TGCGCCAGCAGCTTGCTGGGGCTTGATTTAGATACGCAGTATTTT,TRBV5-1,.,.,TRBJ2-3
CASSRGEGRAFF,TGTGCCAGCAGCAGGGGGGAGGGTCGGGCTTTCTTT,TRBV5-4,.,.,TRBJ1-1
CATSILQGSGELFF,TGTGCCACCAGCATACTACAGGGCTCGGGGGAGCTGTTTTTT,TRBV15,.,.,TRBJ2-2
CASRAWEGEQFF,TGTGCCAGTAGGGCCTGGGAGGGTGAGCAGTTCTTC,TRBV19,TRBD2,.,TRBJ2-1
CASGRYRSDAFF,TGTGCTAGTGGTCGATACAGGTCGGACGCTTTCTTT,TRBV12-5,.,.,TRBJ1-1
CAWSVRGNTEAFF,TGTGCCTGGAGTGTTAGGGGGAACACTGAAGCTTTCTTT,TRBV30,.,.,TRBJ1-1
CASSRLAGGIGELFF,TGTGCCAGCAGTCGTTTAGCGGGGGGGATCGGGGAGCTGTTTTTT,TRBV6-5,TRBD2,.,TRBJ2-2
CAWSVKAGGMGGNQPQHF,TGTGCCTGGAGTGTAAAGGCCGGGGGGATGGGGGGCAATCAGCCCCAGCATTTT,TRBV30,.,.,TRBJ1-5
CASSKTSGGAIEQYF,TGCGCCAGCAGCAAGACTAGCGGGGGGGCGATCGAGCAGTACTTC,TRBV5-1,TRBD2,.,TRBJ2-7